Below, 4 T cell receptor beta chains from the same sample are listed, as sequenced in a study of blood T cells in healthy people across ages. A second PCR of 7 to 11 cycles used a sample-barcoded 5' primer and a J-beta primer mix. TCRdb used MiXCR to reprocess the 5' RACE reads, holding one entry per CDR3 protein. The data contain fewer than 1,200,000 distinct CDR3 sequences, under 30% of them singletons. These data were likewise used in another study, on T cells of mothers and their children.

Specimen: blood. The receptors derive from a girl aged 2-10 years in good health.

This clonotype was seen only a few times. CDR3 protein: CSVAGTEAGGQFF. As DNA, the CDR3 is TGCAGCGTCGCCGGGACGGAAGCAGGGGGGCAGTTCTTC. The genes are TRBV29-1 and TRBJ2-1, with 7 bases that match TRBD1. This CDR3 is built from 13 residues. V lost 6 bases and J lost 12; bases outside the gene matches: 14. Germline lookup yields CDR1 SQVTM and CDR2 ANQGSEA.

This clonotype was seen a handful of times. This chain links TRBV2 with TRBJ2-6; the D is unclear. CDR3 length: 13 amino acids. The V and J ends lost 8 bases and 2 bases respectively, with 7 bases between them. The germline CDR1 and CDR2 sequences are SNHLY and FYNNEI. The CDR3 DNA reads as TGTGCCAGCGAATTACCTGGGGCCAACGTCCTGACTTTC. This translates into CASELPGANVLTF.

On this clonotype: The junction and the germline gene differ at one end; a read error may be behind it. The V gene is TRBV27, the J gene TRBJ2-4, with D perhaps TRBD2 (5 bases). This CDR3 region has 13 residues. Per germline, CDR1 MNHEY and CDR2 SMNVEV (reference sequence). Here the CDR3 reads CATSPVANNIQYF. In DNA form, the CDR3 reads TGTGCCACTAGCCCCGTAGCCAATAACATTCAGTACTTC.

In this sample, this clonotype turned up a few times. The DNA of the CDR3 is TGTGCCAGCAAGGGGGACTACTCCTACAATGAGCAGTTCTTC. Its protein product is CASKGDYSYNEQFF. The rearrangement joins TRBV6-6 to TRBJ2-1; D is possibly TRBD2 (7 bases). CDR3 length: 14 amino acids. The ends were cut back, 7 bases at V and 0 bases at J, with 10 bases in the middle. Germline CDR1 is MNHNY and CDR2 is SVGAGI (reference sequence).